The clone carrying this T cell receptor beta chain was counted between two and nine times. The data were taken from a study of T cells in tuberculosis. Data came from immunoSEQ multiplex PCR; TCRdb stores just in-frame clones and leaves some out. The sample has about 41,000 clones, 95% seen once. CDR1 is MNHNS and CDR2 is SASEGT in the germline V gene. With 0 bases removed from V and 2 bases from J, the gap between germline ends came to 8 bases. The CDR3 runs to 15 residues. The specimen sequenced was PBMCs. The sequence derives from a donor aged 10-29 years with latent tuberculosis or without tuberculosis infection. The rearrangement joins TRBV6-1 to TRBJ1-5, with D unclear. CDR3 region: CASSEAVFGNQPQHF. The CDR3 nucleotides read TGTGCCAGCAGTGAAGCCGTCTTTGGCAATCAGCCCCAGCATTTT.